Presented here are 19 T cell receptor beta chains from one specimen sequenced in a study of T-cell reconstitution after alpha-beta-depleted transplantation in children (dated by TCRdb to about 2016). The library was produced with PCR. TCRdb names Illumina HiSeq 2500 as the instrument used. To normalize quantification of the TCRbeta repertoire, the TCR libraries were built with molecular barcoding that relied on unique molecular identifiers. TCRdb's own reprocessing of the public reads used fastp at Q25 and MiXCR and kept productive beta chains. Every distinct CDR3 protein forms one entry, paired with its most common genes and DNA. The sample yields over 550,000 distinct CDR3 sequences; approximately 10% were counted once. The top ten clones comprise about 4% of the sample. The sequencing here drew on PBMCs from the stem cell graft donor, taken from the stem cell graft. These receptor sequences come from a human donor who donated a stem cell graft to a child with acute myeloid leukemia.

The rearrangement links TRBV29-1 to TRBJ2-7, with 9 bases matching TRBD1. The germline gives CDR1 SQVTM, CDR2 ANQGSEA. V lost 7 bases, J lost 5 bases, and 3 bases stayed unmatched. This CDR3 is built from 11 residues. The CDR3 DNA reads TGCAGCGCCTGGACAGGGGACGAGCAGTACTTC. Amino acids: CSAWTGDEQYF.

The V gene is TRBV18, the J gene TRBJ2-7; TRBD1 aligns across 9 bases. Germline lookup yields CDR1 KGHSH and CDR2 LQKENI. The length of the CDR3 is 13 residues. Trimming cost V 6 bases and J 5 bases; bases outside gene matches: 5. CDR3 sequence reads: CASSRTGVDEQYF. CDR3 bases: TGTGCCAGCTCCAGGACAGGGGTAGACGAGCAGTACTTC. Full variable domain (remainder filled in from reference TRBV18 and TRBJ2-7): NAGVMQNPRHLVRRRGQEARLRCSPMKGHSHVYWYRQLPEEGLKFMVYLQKENIIDESGMPKERFSAEFPKEGPSILRIQQVVRGDSAAYFCASSRTGVDEQYFGPGTRLTVT.

This clonotype was counted between two and nine times. V gene TRBV7-3 combines with J gene TRBJ2-2; 7 bases are a match to TRBD1. The length of the CDR3 is 14 residues. Germline V gene data show CDR1 as SGHTA and CDR2 as FQGTGA. With V trimmed by 4 bases and J by 5 bases, 4 bases remained unmatched. The DNA of the CDR3 is TGTGCCAGCAGCTCGGACAGGTTTACCGGGGAGCTGTTTTTT. Its translation is CASSSDRFTGELFF.

The chain recombines TRBV19 with TRBJ1-1, with TRBD1 matching over 9 bases. V lost 7 bases to trimming and J lost 6 bases; unmatched junction nucleotides: 9. From germline, CDR1 is LNHDA and CDR2 SQIVND (reference sequence). The CDR3 is 14 residues long. The CDR3 loop reads CASTPGTGRAEAFF. CDR3 DNA: TGTGCCAGTACCCCCGGGACAGGGCGCGCTGAAGCTTTCTTT. Combining the CDR3 with reference TRBV19 and TRBJ1-1 gives the whole variable domain DGGITQSPKYLFRKEGQNVTLSCEQNLNHDAMYWYRQDPGQGLRLIYYSQIVNDFQKGDIAEGYSVSREKKESFPLTVTSAQKNPTAFYLCASTPGTGRAEAFFGQGTRLTVV.

The CDR3 sequence is CASSLEFPRPPTDTQYF. CDR3 coding DNA: TGTGCCAGCAGCTTAGAGTTTCCGAGACCCCCCACAGATACGCAGTATTTT. This chain connects TRBV11-2 to TRBJ2-3; D remains ambiguous. The germline CDR1 and CDR2 sequences are SGHAT and FQNNGV. This CDR3 is 17 amino acids long. V lost 0 bases and J 2 bases, leaving 15 bases between the germline ends.

This clonotype was detected ten times or more. The chain is built from TRBV5-1 and TRBJ2-1; 15 bases fit TRBD2. CDR1 is SGHRS and CDR2 is YFSETQ in the germline V gene. This CDR3 region has 16 residues. Unmatched junction bases numbered 8, after V lost 4 bases and J lost 9 bases. The DNA for the CDR3 is TGCGCCAGCAGCGATGTCCCGGGACTAGCGGGGGGTGAGCAGTTCTTC. It encodes CASSDVPGLAGGEQFF.

This clonotype was seen only a few times. This chain uses TRBV5-1 with TRBJ2-1; D may be TRBD1 or TRBD2 (5 bases each). CDR1 is SGHRS, CDR2 YFSETQ, per germline. The CDR3 has 15 amino acids. The ends were cut back, 0 bases at V and 7 bases at J, with 14 bases in the middle. CDR3: CASSLVGASWNEQFF. In DNA form, the CDR3 reads TGCGCCAGCAGCTTGGTTGGGGCTAGCTGGAATGAGCAGTTCTTC.

This clonotype appeared many times. The gene calls are TRBV7-2 and TRBJ1-4, with no clear D. Germline assignment: CDR1 SGHTA and CDR2 FQGNSA. V was shortened by 2 bases and J by 7 bases, with 8 bases between the two germline ends. The CDR3 spans 13 residues. The CDR3 sequence: CASSLIQFEKLFF. Here the CDR3 DNA reads TGTGCCAGCAGCTTAATTCAGTTTGAAAAACTGTTTTTT. The entire variable domain, with the rest obtained from reference TRBV7-2 and TRBJ1-4, is as follows: GAGVSQSPSNKVTEKGKDVELRCDPISGHTALYWYRQSLGQGLEFLIYFQGNSAPDKSGLPSDRFSAERTGGSVSTLTIQRTQQEDSAVYLCASSLIQFEKLFFGSGTQLSVL.

This clonotype was found many times. The chain combines TRBV7-9 with TRBJ2-7; D is undetermined. CDR3 length: 13 amino acids. Looked up from germline, CDR1 is SEHNR and CDR2 is FQNEAQ (reference sequence). Trimming took 4 bases from V and 0 from J, leaving 7 bases between them. The CDR3 is CASSSTVSYEQYF. For the CDR3, the DNA is TGTGCCAGCAGCTCGACGGTCTCCTACGAGCAGTACTTC.

The CDR3 nucleotides read TGTGCCAGCAGGCAAAGACAGGGGTCTGGGGAGCAGTACTTC. This translates into CASRQRQGSGEQYF. The chain recombines TRBV7-3 with TRBJ2-7, with 8 bases lining up with TRBD1. With V trimmed by 6 bases and J by 7 bases, 11 bases remained unmatched. Germline V gene data show CDR1 as SGHTA and CDR2 as FQGTGA. There are 14 residues in the CDR3. Full variable domain (rest looked up from reference TRBV7-3 and TRBJ2-7): GAGVSQTPSNKVTEKGKYVELRCDPISGHTALYWYRQSLGQGPEFLIYFQGTGAADDSGLPNDRFFAVRPEGSVSTLKIQRTERGDSAVYLCASRQRQGSGEQYFGPGTRLTVT.

This clonotype was picked up a small number of times. The chain links TRBV20-1 to TRBJ2-1; 14 bases agree with TRBD2. Germline-derived CDR1 and CDR2 are DFQATT and SNEGSKA (reference sequence). The CDR3 covers 19 residues. V lost 1 base, J lost 9 bases, and 17 bases stayed unmatched. The DNA of the CDR3 is TGCAGTGCTAGAGCCACCCCTGGGACTAGCGGGAGATGGGTTAGTGAGCAGTTCTTC. Its translation is CSARATPGTSGRWVSEQFF.

A few counts support this clonotype. V gene TRBV29-1 combines with J gene TRBJ1-2; no definite D call. Germline loops: CDR1 SQVTM, CDR2 ANQGSEA. The V and J ends lost 7 bases and 4 bases respectively, with 7 bases between them. The CDR3 covers 10 residues. CDR3 DNA sequence: TGCAGCGCTAAGGGCTATGGCTACACCTTC. Translation: CSAKGYGYTF.

In its sample, this clonotype was seen a few times. V and J are TRBV12-3 or TRBV12-4 and TRBJ2-1, with TRBD2 identical over 10 bases. V was pared by 3 bases and J by 2 bases, with 10 bases of the junction left unmatched. The CDR3 contains 18 residues. CDR3 sequence (DNA): TGTGCCAGCAGTTTGCGTCTAGCGGGAGTGGTCCCCTACAATGAGCAGTTCTTC. It yields the protein CASSLRLAGVVPYNEQFF.

The V gene is TRBV6-2 or TRBV6-3, the J gene TRBJ2-1, with unresolved D. This CDR3 spans 15 amino acids. In germline, CDR1 is MNHEY, CDR2 SVGEGT. V dropped 8 bases and J dropped 2 bases, with 16 bases sitting between them. The CDR3 DNA sequence: TGTGCCAGCGTCCTTGAGTGGGGAACCTACAATGAGCAGTTCTTC. Amino acid sequence: CASVLEWGTYNEQFF.

This clonotype was seen many times. The V and J genes are TRBV20-1 and TRBJ2-5, with D perhaps TRBD1 (5 bases). The CDR3 is 11 residues long. CDR1 is DFQATT and CDR2 is SNEGSKA in the germline V gene (reference sequence). Trimming removed 3 bases from V and 5 bases from J, with 7 bases in between. The CDR3 DNA sequence: TGCAGTGCTAGTAAGGGGGAGACCCAGTACTTC. Translating gives CSASKGETQYF.

This chain connects TRBV7-6 to TRBJ2-7; no reliable D call. Germline CDR1 reads SGHVS; CDR2 reads FNYEAQ. V was shortened by 2 bases and J by 9 bases, with 5 bases between the two germline ends. The CDR3 sequence is 10 residues long. The CDR3 spells CASSLRVQYF. The DNA for the CDR3 is TGTGCCAGCAGCTTACGGGTGCAGTACTTC.

The rearrangement joins TRBV15 to TRBJ1-3; D call uncertain. This CDR3 has 15 residues. V was clipped by 1 base and J by 2 bases, with 9 bases between them. Germline V gene sequence: CDR1 LNHNV, CDR2 YYDKDF (reference sequence). The DNA for the CDR3 is TGTGCCACCAGCAGAGTGGGATCCCCTGGAAACACCATATATTTT. It codes for CATSRVGSPGNTIYF.

This clonotype was observed many times. The chain links TRBV4-2 to TRBJ2-1; D may be TRBD2 (6 bases). The CDR3 length is 18 residues. In germline, CDR1 is LGHNA, CDR2 YNFKEQ. V was shortened by 4 bases and J by 0 bases, with 19 bases between the two germline ends. The CDR3 DNA follows: TGTGCCAGCAGCCGAACTAAGGGAGTAGCGGTCTCCTACAATGAGCAGTTCTTC. It specifies CASSRTKGVAVSYNEQFF.

This clonotype occurred a few times. The chain has TRBV13 and TRBJ2-7, with TRBD2 matching over 7 bases. Germline CDR1 is PRHDT and CDR2 is FYEKMQ (reference sequence). The V gene end was trimmed by 5 bases and the J gene end by 3 bases; junction bases not matched to a gene: 10. The CDR3 has 15 amino acids. The CDR3 DNA follows: TGTGCCAGCAGCCACTCCGGACTAGTGCGCTACGAGCAGTACTTC. This encodes CASSHSGLVRYEQYF.